This T cell receptor beta chain was captured by sequencing in a study of early T cells in non-severe SARS-CoV-2 infection. Whole-study context: Chains from this unsorted whole-blood bulk RNA could not be paired.

CDR3 size: 13 residues. Germline V gives CDR1 DFQATT, CDR2 SNEGSKA (reference sequence). Unique molecular identifier tags were affixed to discrete cDNA molecules. TCRdb reprocessed the 5' RACE reads via MiXCR and lists one record per CDR3 protein. The table includes 88,000 or so distinct CDR3 sequences, about 16% detected once. The TCR was taken from an adult who was a healthcare worker with PCR-confirmed SARS-CoV-2 infection or an uninfected control (not recorded which). This chain uses TRBV20-1 with TRBJ1-1, with D tentatively TRBD1 (5 bases). Specimen: whole blood. The CDR3 loop is CYPHRRGGTEAFF. The CDR3 DNA follows: TGCTACCCTCACCGGAGGGGAGGAACTGAAGCTTTCTTT.